This TCR beta chain derives from a study of response to subunit inactivated influenza vaccine. Study-level results: The authors put forward the suggestion that each seasonal influenza vaccination may bring in only a limited number of new T cells.

This clonotype was recorded a few times. The antigen is undetermined. Trimming stripped 0 bases from V and 1 base from J, with 13 bases between. This CDR3 contains 16 residues. Germline CDR1 reads SGHRS; CDR2 reads YFSETQ. Each CDR3 protein is one row after TCRdb ran MiXCR on the RT-PCR reads. The profile shows approximately 500,000 distinct CDR3 sequences, 14% of them singletons. The sequence was obtained from a man aged 45-65 years who received an inactivated influenza vaccine. Specimen: PBMCs from blood, collected 11 to 12 days after vaccination. The chain uses TRBV5-1 and TRBJ1-2; D not resolved. The CDR3 region has the DNA TGCGCCAGCAGCTTGGAACCTGGGAAGAATAACTATGGCTACACCTTC. Residues: CASSLEPGKNNYGYTF.